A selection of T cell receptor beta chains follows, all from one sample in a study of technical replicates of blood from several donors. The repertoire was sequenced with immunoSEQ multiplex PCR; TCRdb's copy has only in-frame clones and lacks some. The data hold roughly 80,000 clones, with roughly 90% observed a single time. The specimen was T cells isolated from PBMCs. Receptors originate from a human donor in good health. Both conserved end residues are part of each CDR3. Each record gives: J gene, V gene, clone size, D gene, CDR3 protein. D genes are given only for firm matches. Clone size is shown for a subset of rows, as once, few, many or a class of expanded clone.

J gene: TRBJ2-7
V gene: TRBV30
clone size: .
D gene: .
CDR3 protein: CAWSVGGAYEQYF

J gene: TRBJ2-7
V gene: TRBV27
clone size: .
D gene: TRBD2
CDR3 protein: CASSPMGVGVAGGYEQYF

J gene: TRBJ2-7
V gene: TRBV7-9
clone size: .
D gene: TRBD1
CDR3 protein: CASSASGTGRYEQYF

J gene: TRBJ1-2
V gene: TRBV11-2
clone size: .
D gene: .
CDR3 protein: CASSSSLPNYGYTF

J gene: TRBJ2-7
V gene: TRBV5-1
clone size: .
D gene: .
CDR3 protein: CASSRQRDEQYF

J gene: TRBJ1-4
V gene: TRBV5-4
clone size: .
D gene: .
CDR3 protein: CASSWTTDTNEKLFF

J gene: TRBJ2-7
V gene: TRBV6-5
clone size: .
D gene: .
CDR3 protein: CASSFDRWHLYF

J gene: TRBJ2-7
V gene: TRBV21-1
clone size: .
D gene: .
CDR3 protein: CASSKAFDRADCEQYF

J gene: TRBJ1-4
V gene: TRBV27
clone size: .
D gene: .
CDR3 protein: CASILYPGDVNEKLFF

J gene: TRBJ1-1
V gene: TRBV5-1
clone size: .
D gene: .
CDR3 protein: CASRRGSDSRMNTEAFF

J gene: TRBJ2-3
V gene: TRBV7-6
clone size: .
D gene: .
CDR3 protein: CASSFRGGMLDTQYF

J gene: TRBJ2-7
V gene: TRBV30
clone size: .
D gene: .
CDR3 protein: CAWSGRGYEQYF

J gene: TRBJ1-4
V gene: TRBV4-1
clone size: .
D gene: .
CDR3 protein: CASSQENVWEEKLFF

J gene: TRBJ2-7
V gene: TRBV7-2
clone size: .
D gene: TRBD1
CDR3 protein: CASSLVNGQGIYEQYF

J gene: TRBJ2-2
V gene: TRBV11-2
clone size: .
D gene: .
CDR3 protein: CASSLGPPTGELFF

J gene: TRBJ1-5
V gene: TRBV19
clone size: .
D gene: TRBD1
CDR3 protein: CASSNRNPGQGRSQPQHF

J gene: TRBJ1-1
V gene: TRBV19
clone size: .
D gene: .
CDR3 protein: CASSILSDTEAFF

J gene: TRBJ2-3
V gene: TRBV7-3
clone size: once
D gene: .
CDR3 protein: CATRSDTQYF

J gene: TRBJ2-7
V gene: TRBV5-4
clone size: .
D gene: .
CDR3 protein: CASSFSTGYEQYF

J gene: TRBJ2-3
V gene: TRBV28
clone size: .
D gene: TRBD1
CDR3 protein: CAISTGSYTDTQYF

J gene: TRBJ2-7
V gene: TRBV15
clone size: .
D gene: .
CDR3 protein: CATSSYEGWNEQYF

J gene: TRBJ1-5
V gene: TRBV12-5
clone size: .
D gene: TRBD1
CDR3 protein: CASGLVTGNQPQHF

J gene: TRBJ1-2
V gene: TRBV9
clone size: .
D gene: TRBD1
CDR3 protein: CASSVVEQGRVYGYTF

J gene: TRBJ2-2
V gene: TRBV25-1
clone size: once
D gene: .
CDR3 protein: CASSRGNAGELFF

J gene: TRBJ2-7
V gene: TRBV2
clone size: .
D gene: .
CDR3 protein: CASSPAYEQYF

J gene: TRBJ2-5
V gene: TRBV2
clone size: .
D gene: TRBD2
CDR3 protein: CASSDGLAGVKETQYF

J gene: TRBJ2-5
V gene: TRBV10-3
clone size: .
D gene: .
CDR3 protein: CAISEARGETQYF

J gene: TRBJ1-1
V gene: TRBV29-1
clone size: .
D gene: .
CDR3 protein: CSVEDSKAEAFF

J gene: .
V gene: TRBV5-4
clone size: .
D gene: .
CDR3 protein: CASSLKLSYEQYF

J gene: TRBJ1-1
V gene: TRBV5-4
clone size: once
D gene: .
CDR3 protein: CASSLSRATEAFF

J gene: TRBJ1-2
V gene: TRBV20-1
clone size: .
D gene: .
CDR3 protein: CSLAGEDGYTF

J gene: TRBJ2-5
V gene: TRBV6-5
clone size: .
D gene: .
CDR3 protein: CASTNGGPGTQYF

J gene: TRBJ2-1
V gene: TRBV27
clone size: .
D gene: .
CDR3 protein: CASREGGGRREQFF

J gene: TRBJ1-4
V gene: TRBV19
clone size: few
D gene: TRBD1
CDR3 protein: CASSMGNRGNEKLFF

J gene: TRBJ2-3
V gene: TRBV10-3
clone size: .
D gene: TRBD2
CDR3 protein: CAISETAGQDTQYF

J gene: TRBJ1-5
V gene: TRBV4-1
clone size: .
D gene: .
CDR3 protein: CASSQGGRDQPQHF

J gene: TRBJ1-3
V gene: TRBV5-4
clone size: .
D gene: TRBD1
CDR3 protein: CASSRTGDGNTIYF

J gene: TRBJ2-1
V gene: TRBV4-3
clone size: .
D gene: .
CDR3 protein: CASSRQAHEQFF

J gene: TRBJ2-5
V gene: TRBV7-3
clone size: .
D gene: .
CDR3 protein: CASSLTSTEGPQLTQYF

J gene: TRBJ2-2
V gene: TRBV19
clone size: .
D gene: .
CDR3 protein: CASSFHLTSFSAGELFF

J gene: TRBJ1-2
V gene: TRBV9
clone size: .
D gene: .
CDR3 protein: CASSVGQFQGYTF

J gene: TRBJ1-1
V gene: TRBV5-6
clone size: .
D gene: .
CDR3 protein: CASSLGRGNTEAFF

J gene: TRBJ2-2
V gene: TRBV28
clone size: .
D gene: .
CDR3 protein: CASNYPPPGELFF

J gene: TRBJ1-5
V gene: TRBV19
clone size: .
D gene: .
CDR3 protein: CASSIDFRTNQPQHF

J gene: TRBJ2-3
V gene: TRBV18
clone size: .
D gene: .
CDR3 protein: CASSPNEVVNTDTQYF

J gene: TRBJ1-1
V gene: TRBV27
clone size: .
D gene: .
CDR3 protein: CASSFAENTEAFF

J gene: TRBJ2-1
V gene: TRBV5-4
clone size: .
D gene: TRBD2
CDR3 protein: CASSLILAGRRYNEQFF

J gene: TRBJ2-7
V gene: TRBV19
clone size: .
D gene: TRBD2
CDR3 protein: CASSSGGRALEQYF

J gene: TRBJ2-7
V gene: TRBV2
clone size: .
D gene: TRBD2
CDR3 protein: CAGGLLTYEQYF

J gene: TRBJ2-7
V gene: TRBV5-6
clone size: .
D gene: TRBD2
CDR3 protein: CASSLGLAGGLAYEQYF

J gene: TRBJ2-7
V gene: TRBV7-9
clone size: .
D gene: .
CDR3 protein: CASSLLQGGEQYF

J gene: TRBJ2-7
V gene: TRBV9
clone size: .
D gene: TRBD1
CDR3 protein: CASSFGQGANEQYF

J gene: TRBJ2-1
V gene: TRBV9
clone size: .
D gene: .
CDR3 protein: CASSVGSEPSYNEQFF

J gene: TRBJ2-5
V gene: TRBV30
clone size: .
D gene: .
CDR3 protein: CAWSIRVQETQYF

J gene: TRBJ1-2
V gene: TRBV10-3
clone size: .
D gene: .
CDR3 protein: CAISVLEGSMRF

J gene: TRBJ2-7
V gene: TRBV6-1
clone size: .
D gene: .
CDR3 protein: CASRDSAYEQYF

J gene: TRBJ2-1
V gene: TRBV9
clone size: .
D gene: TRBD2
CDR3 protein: CASRGEREGLRHEQFF

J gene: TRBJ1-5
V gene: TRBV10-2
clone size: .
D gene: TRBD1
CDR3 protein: CASRTGDLGQPQHF

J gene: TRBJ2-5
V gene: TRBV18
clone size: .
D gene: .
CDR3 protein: CASSLRELGETQYF

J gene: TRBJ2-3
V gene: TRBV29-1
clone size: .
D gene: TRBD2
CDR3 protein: CSVAGGSGTTDTQYF